Listed below are T cell receptor beta chains from one sample, sequenced in a study of blood T cell repertoires in COVID-19. Profiled with immunoSEQ multiplex PCR; TCRdb holds only in-frame clones, not every one. The sample contains 200,000 to 300,000 clones, around 87% of which appear only once. Material: peripheral blood. Receptors originate from a woman aged 45-59 years with acute or convalescent COVID-19. Each CDR3 is given with its conserved first and last residue. D genes are given only for firm matches. For some rows the clone size is stated as once, few or many, or as a class when expanded; others skip it.

TRBV19	few	-	TRBJ1-5	CASSITPRAQHF	TGTGCCAGTAGTATAACCCCGAGAGCCCAGCATTTT
TRBV9	few	-	TRBJ1-3	CASSPTGKAGNTIYF	TGTGCCAGCAGCCCCACAGGGAAAGCTGGAAACACCATATATTTT
TRBV7-9	-	-	TRBJ2-7	CASSLAGAAYEQYF	TGTGCCAGCAGCTTAGCGGGAGCCGCCTACGAGCAGTACTTC
TRBV19	-	TRBD1	TRBJ1-2	CASSIRTGDGYTF	TGTGCCAGTAGTATCCGGACAGGGGATGGCTACACCTTC
TRBV7-2	-	-	TRBJ1-6	CASSLGRGWSNSPLHF	TGTGCCAGCAGCTTAGGCCGGGGTTGGTCCAATTCACCCCTCCACTTT
TRBV19	-	-	TRBJ2-5	CASSIFAAGLKETQYF	TGTGCCAGTAGTATCTTCGCGGCTGGACTGAAAGAGACCCAGTACTTC
TRBV30	-	-	TRBJ1-6	CAWSVSRGGNSPLHF	TGTGCCTGGAGTGTCAGTCGGGGAGGGAATTCACCCCTCCACTTT
TRBV2	-	-	TRBJ1-3	CASSEILGNTIYF	TGTGCCAGCAGTGAAATCCTCGGGAACACCATATATTTT
TRBV5-1	-	-	TRBJ1-3	CASSLVAQSGNTIYF	TGCGCCAGCAGCTTGGTGGCACAATCTGGAAACACCATATATTTT
TRBV7-3	-	TRBD2	TRBJ2-1	CASSPQTSGGPPYNEQFF	TGTGCCAGCAGCCCCCAGACTAGCGGGGGGCCCCCATACAATGAGCAGTTCTTC
TRBV7-3	-	TRBD2	TRBJ2-2	CASSFPSGANTGELFF	TGTGCCAGCAGCTTCCCTAGCGGGGCGAACACCGGGGAGCTGTTTTTT
TRBV3-1/TRBV3-2	-	TRBD2	TRBJ2-1	CASSQEYVGRGYNEQFF	TGTGCCAGCAGCCAAGAGTATGTCGGGAGGGGGTACAATGAGCAGTTCTTC
TRBV6-1	-	TRBD2	TRBJ2-7	CASSEVLAGTESEQYF	TGTGCCAGCAGTGAAGTCTTAGCGGGGACGGAGTCGGAGCAGTACTTC
TRBV27	-	TRBD1	TRBJ2-7	CASSLGQGNYEQYF	TGTGCCAGCAGTTTGGGACAGGGCAACTACGAGCAGTACTTC
TRBV5-1	-	TRBD1	TRBJ1-5	CASSPGQGDQPQHF	TGCGCCAGCAGCCCAGGACAGGGGGATCAGCCCCAGCATTTT
TRBV24-1	-	TRBD2	TRBJ2-3	CATSDWGTSGSADTQYF	TGTGCCACCAGTGATTGGGGGACTAGCGGGAGTGCAGATACGCAGTATTTT
TRBV6-1	-	-	TRBJ2-3	CASREVGGTDTQYF	TGTGCCAGCAGAGAAGTAGGAGGCACAGATACGCAGTATTTT
TRBV21-1	-	-	TRBJ1-1	CASSEGPGLEAFF	TGTGCCAGCAGCGAAGGCCCTGGGCTTGAAGCTTTCTTT
TRBV7-9	-	TRBD1	TRBJ1-2	CASSSGGTGGERYGYTF	TGTGCCAGCAGCTCTGGGGGGACAGGGGGCGAGCGGTATGGCTACACCTTC
TRBV3-1/TRBV3-2	-	-	TRBJ1-2	CASSPSFWRMRGYTF	TGTGCCAGCAGTCCGTCGTTCTGGAGGATGAGAGGCTACACCTTC
TRBV6-5	-	-	TRBJ1-4	CASSPDRPTNEKLFF	TGTGCCAGCAGTCCGGACAGACCAACTAATGAAAAACTGTTTTTT
TRBV20-1	-	-	TRBJ1-1	CSASALEAFF	TGCAGTGCTAGTGCCCTCGAAGCTTTCTTT
TRBV11-2	-	-	TRBJ1-3	CASSLRGLDGNTIYF	TGTGCCAGCAGCTTACGAGGGTTAGACGGAAACACCATATATTTT
TRBV25-1	-	-	TRBJ2-4	CASSGHMAKNIQYF	TGTGCCAGCAGTGGACACATGGCCAAAAACATTCAGTACTTC
TRBV4-1	-	TRBD1	TRBJ1-1	CASSQGTGRDTEAFF	TGCGCCAGCAGCCAAGGGACAGGGAGGGACACTGAAGCTTTCTTT
TRBV5-1	-	-	TRBJ2-5	CASSVQGGETQYF	TGCGCCAGCAGCGTACAGGGAGGGGAGACCCAGTACTTC
TRBV4-2	-	-	TRBJ1-4	CASSQGLATNEKLFF	TGTGCCAGCAGCCAAGGACTCGCAACTAATGAAAAACTGTTTTTT
TRBV28	once	-	TRBJ2-1	CASSLMSDEQFF	TGTGCCAGCAGTTTAATGAGCGATGAGCAGTTCTTC
TRBV6-2/TRBV6-3	once	TRBD2	TRBJ2-7	CASSFSTSNYEQYF	TGTGCCAGCAGTTTCTCGACTAGCAACTACGAGCAGTACTTC
TRBV29-1	-	-	TRBJ2-1	CSVGLLYNEQFF	TGCAGCGTTGGGTTACTATACAATGAGCAGTTCTTC
TRBV28	-	-	TRBJ1-2	CAGSPGGGRRYGYTF	TGTGCCGGCAGCCCCGGCGGGGGGCGCCGCTATGGCTACACCTTC
TRBV28	-	-	TRBJ1-2	CASNGEGYYGYTF	TGTGCCAGCAATGGTGAGGGTTATTATGGCTACACCTTC
TRBV7-3	once	TRBD2	TRBJ2-1	CASSLRAGGPSEQFF	TGTGCCAGCAGCTTACGCGCGGGAGGGCCCAGCGAGCAGTTCTTC
TRBV7-2	-	-	TRBJ1-2	CASSLAGGGGYGYTF	TGTGCCAGCAGCTTAGCTGGGGGGGGCGGCTATGGCTACACCTTC
TRBV9	-	-	TRBJ2-2	CASSRQQNTGELFF	TGTGCCAGCAGCCGACAGCAGAACACCGGGGAGCTGTTTTTT
TRBV28	-	TRBD1	TRBJ1-4	CASKAQGAGVNEKLFF	TGTGCCAGCAAAGCACAGGGGGCGGGGGTAAATGAAAAACTGTTTTTT
TRBV6-5	-	TRBD1	TRBJ2-1	CASSPETGAHNEQFF	TGTGCCAGCAGTCCTGAGACAGGGGCGCATAATGAGCAGTTCTTC
TRBV11-2	few	TRBD1	TRBJ2-7	CASSPRPLTGSYEQYF	TGTGCCAGCAGCCCGAGGCCGTTGACAGGGTCCTACGAGCAGTACTTC
TRBV6-4	-	TRBD1	TRBJ1-2	CASSDSRTGAKNYGYTF	TGTGCCAGCAGTGACTCTCGGACAGGCGCAAAAAACTATGGCTACACCTTC
TRBV18	-	TRBD1	TRBJ1-2	CASSPTGGVGYTF	TGTGCCAGCTCACCGACAGGGGGCGTTGGCTACACCTTC
TRBV30	-	TRBD2	TRBJ2-2	CAWVGLAGINTGELFF	TGTGCCTGGGTGGGACTAGCGGGGATCAACACCGGGGAGCTGTTTTTT
TRBV29-1	-	TRBD1	TRBJ1-6	CSVRTGQYNSPLHF	TGCAGCGTTCGGACGGGACAGTATAATTCACCCCTCCACTTT
TRBV7-9	-	TRBD2	TRBJ2-2	CASSWAGELTGELFF	TGTGCCAGCAGCTGGGCGGGAGAGCTCACCGGGGAGCTGTTTTTT
TRBV18	-	TRBD1	TRBJ1-4	CASSPRPRDRMGKLFF	TGTGCCAGCTCACCACGGCCCCGGGACAGGATGGGAAAACTGTTTTTT
TRBV19	-	TRBD2	TRBJ2-1	CASRRPGLAGGNEQFF	TGTGCCAGTAGGAGACCCGGACTAGCGGGAGGCAATGAGCAGTTCTTC
TRBV9	few	-	TRBJ1-1	CASSVGRYTEAFF	TGTGCCAGCAGCGTGGGGCGGTACACTGAAGCTTTCTTT